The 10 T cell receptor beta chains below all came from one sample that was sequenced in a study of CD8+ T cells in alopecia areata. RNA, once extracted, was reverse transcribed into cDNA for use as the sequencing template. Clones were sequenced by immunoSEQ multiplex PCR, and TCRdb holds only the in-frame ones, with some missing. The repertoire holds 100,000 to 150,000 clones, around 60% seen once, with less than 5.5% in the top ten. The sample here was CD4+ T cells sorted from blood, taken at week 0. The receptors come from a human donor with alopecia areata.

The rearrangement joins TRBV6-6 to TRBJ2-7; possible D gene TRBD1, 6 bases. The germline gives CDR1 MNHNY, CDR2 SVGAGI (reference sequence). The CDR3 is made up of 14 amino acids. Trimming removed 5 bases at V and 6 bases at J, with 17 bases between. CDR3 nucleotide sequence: TGTGCCAGCAGTAACCATCTATCGGACAGCGAGCAGTACTTC. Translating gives CASSNHLSDSEQYF.

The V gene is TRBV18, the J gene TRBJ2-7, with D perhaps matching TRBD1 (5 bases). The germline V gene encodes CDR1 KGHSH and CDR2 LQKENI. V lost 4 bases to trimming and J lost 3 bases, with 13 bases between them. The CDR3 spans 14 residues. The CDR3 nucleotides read TGTGCCAGCTCACTCGCTACAGGATACTACGAGCAGTACTTC. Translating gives CASSLATGYYEQYF.

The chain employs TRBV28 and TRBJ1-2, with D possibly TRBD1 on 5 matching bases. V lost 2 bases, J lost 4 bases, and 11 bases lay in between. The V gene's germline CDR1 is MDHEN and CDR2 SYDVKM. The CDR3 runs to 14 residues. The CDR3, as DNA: TGTGCCAGCAGTTTAACCGGACAAGGCTATGGCTACACCTTC. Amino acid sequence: CASSLTGQGYGYTF.

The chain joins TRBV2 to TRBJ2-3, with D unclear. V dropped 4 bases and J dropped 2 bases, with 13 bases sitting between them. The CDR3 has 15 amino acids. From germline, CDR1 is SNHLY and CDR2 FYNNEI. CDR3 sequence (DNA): TGTGCCAGCAGTGTTAGGGCGAAAGTCACAGATACGCAGTATTTT. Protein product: CASSVRAKVTDTQYF.

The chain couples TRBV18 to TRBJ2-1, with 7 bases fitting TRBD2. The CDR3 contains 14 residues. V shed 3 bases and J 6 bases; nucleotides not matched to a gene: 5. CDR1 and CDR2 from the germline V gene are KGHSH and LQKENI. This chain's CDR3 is CASSPEGGPNEQFF. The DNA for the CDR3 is TGTGCCAGCTCACCTGAGGGAGGGCCCAATGAGCAGTTCTTC. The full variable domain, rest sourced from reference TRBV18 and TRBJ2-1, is NAGVMQNPRHLVRRRGQEARLRCSPMKGHSHVYWYRQLPEEGLKFMVYLQKENIIDESGMPKERFSAEFPKEGPSILRIQQVVRGDSAAYFCASSPEGGPNEQFFGPGTRLTVL.

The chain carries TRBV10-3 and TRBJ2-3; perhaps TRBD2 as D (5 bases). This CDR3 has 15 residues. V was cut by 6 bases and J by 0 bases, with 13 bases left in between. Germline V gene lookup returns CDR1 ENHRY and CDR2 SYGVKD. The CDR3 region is CAISPSPLSTDTQYF. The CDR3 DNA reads TGTGCCATCAGCCCTAGCCCCCTAAGCACAGATACGCAGTATTTT.

DNA of the CDR3: TGTGCCAGCAGCTTCTCGCAGGGAGACGAAAAACTGTTTTTT. As protein: CASSFSQGDEKLFF. The V gene is TRBV7-2, the J gene TRBJ1-4; D is possibly TRBD1 (5 bases). Germline V gene lookup returns CDR1 SGHTA and CDR2 FQGNSA. V lost 3 bases and J 8 bases, leaving 13 bases between the germline ends. The CDR3 totals 14 residues.

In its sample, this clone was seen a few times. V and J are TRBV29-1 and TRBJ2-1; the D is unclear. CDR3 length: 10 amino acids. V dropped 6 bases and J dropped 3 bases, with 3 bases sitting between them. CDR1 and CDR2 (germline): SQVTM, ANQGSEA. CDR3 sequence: CSVLYNEQFF. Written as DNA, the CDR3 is TGCAGCGTCCTCTACAATGAGCAGTTCTTC.

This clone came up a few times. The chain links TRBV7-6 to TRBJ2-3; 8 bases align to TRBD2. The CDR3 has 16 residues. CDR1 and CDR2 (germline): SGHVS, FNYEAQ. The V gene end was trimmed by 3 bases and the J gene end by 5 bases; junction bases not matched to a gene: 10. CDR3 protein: CASSFPGLAGGDTQYF. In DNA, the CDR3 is TGTGCCAGCAGCTTCCCCGGACTAGCAGGAGGAGATACGCAGTATTTT.

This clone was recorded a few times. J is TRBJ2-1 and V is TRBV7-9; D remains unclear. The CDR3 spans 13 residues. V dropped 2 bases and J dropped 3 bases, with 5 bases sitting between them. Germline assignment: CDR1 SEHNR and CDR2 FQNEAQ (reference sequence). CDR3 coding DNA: TGTGCCAGCAGCTTATTAGGCTACAATGAGCAGTTCTTC. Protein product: CASSLLGYNEQFF.